This TCR beta chain was identified during a study of neurological immune-mediated disorders. TCRdb re-analysed the 5' RACE reads in MiXCR, keeping a single row per CDR3 protein. The table has 25,000 to 30,000 distinct CDR3 sequences, approximately 15% seen once; the top ten hold 4.5% to 5%. General study points: HTLV-1-associated myelopathy had the most TCR clonal expansion, whereas multiple sclerosis had the least (lower than in healthy controls).

This CDR3 contains 15 residues. V dropped 2 bases and J dropped 5; count of bases not matched to a gene: 4. Germline CDR1 and CDR2: DFQATT and SNEGSKA (reference sequence). This clonotype was counted ten times or more. What it binds is unknown. Time point described: technical triplicate 3. The sorted libraries were made from 750,000 to 1,000,000 CD4+ or CD8+ T cells. The sample comprised CD4+ T cells from blood. J is TRBJ2-2 and V is TRBV20-1, with 11 nucleotides matching TRBD2. The source of this sequence is a female donor with HTLV-1-associated myelopathy (HAM/TSP). DNA for the CDR3: TGCAGTGCTAGACGCCCTAGCGGGGGGACCGGGGAGCTGTTTTTT. It codes for CSARRPSGGTGELFF.